These T cell receptor beta chains were read from a single sample in a study of T cells in localized non-small cell lung cancer. Using immunoSEQ multiplex PCR, the repertoire was profiled, and TCRdb retains in-frame clones only, with some absent. The sample consists of over 25,000 clones, 78% of them appearing once. The material sequenced was peripheral blood, taken before any cancer treatment. The origin of the receptors is a male donor at least 60 years old with stage II squamous cell lung carcinoma. Both conserved end residues are part of each CDR3. The order of the fields is CDR3 DNA, CDR3 protein, V gene, J gene, clone size, D gene. D genes are given only for firm matches. Rows may omit the clone size; those that give it use once, few, many or a size class.

CDR3nt: TGTGCCAGCAGTGAGAACACAGATACGCAGTATTTT
CDR3aa: CASSENTDTQYF
v_gene: TRBV25-1
j_gene: TRBJ2-3
abundance: -
d_gene: -

CDR3nt: TGTGCCAGCTCTCAGGGACAGGGGGCCTACAATGAGCAGTTCTTC
CDR3aa: CASSQGQGAYNEQFF
v_gene: TRBV18
j_gene: TRBJ2-1
abundance: -
d_gene: TRBD1

CDR3nt: TGTGCCAGCAGTTACTCGGTACGGTGGACAGGGGGAGGCTACACCTTC
CDR3aa: CASSYSVRWTGGGYTF
v_gene: TRBV6-5
j_gene: TRBJ1-2
abundance: -
d_gene: TRBD1

CDR3nt: TGTGCCAGCAGTCTTGGCGGGGCGCCAAGCGGCTACACCTTC
CDR3aa: CASSLGGAPSGYTF
v_gene: TRBV28
j_gene: TRBJ1-2
abundance: -
d_gene: -

CDR3nt: TGCGCCAGCAGCCAACCACGTGAACTAGGGGGGACAGATACGCAGTATTTT
CDR3aa: CASSQPRELGGTDTQYF
v_gene: TRBV4-1
j_gene: TRBJ2-3
abundance: -
d_gene: -

CDR3nt: TGCGCCAGCAGCTTGGATCCCGATCAGCCCCAGCATTTT
CDR3aa: CASSLDPDQPQHF
v_gene: TRBV5-1
j_gene: TRBJ1-5
abundance: -
d_gene: -

CDR3nt: TGTGCCAGCAGCCGCAACCGGGTCCCAAACTATGGCTACACCTTC
CDR3aa: CASSRNRVPNYGYTF
v_gene: TRBV7-2
j_gene: TRBJ1-2
abundance: -
d_gene: -

CDR3nt: TGTGCCAGCAGCTCGGGACGACAGGGGAATTTTGCTGAGACCCAGTACTTC
CDR3aa: CASSSGRQGNFAETQYF
v_gene: TRBV4-2
j_gene: TRBJ2-5
abundance: -
d_gene: TRBD1

CDR3nt: TGTGCCTGGAGTACGACAGACCGGAATCAGCCCCAGCATTTT
CDR3aa: CAWSTTDRNQPQHF
v_gene: TRBV30
j_gene: TRBJ1-5
abundance: -
d_gene: -

CDR3nt: TGTGCCTCCTTGGGACAGGGCTCTGGCTACACCTTC
CDR3aa: CASLGQGSGYTF
v_gene: TRBV6-6
j_gene: TRBJ1-2
abundance: -
d_gene: TRBD1

CDR3nt: TGTGCCAGCAGCTTAGCAGGGATGGATGGAAACACCATATATTTT
CDR3aa: CASSLAGMDGNTIYF
v_gene: TRBV7-8
j_gene: TRBJ1-3
abundance: -
d_gene: -

CDR3nt: TGTGCCAGTAGTACAACAGGGGCGTCCGGAAACACCATATATTTT
CDR3aa: CASSTTGASGNTIYF
v_gene: TRBV19
j_gene: TRBJ1-3
abundance: -
d_gene: TRBD1

CDR3nt: TGTGCCAGCAGCTTGGTCCTCCCCGGCTATGGCTACACCTTC
CDR3aa: CASSLVLPGYGYTF
v_gene: TRBV5-6
j_gene: TRBJ1-2
abundance: -
d_gene: -

CDR3nt: TGTGCCTGGAGGGGGTGGGACTCCTACGAGCAGTACTTC
CDR3aa: CAWRGWDSYEQYF
v_gene: TRBV30
j_gene: TRBJ2-7
abundance: medium-sized
d_gene: -

CDR3nt: TGTGCCAGCAGTTACTCGGGGCAGGGAAAGTTCTTC
CDR3aa: CASSYSGQGKFF
v_gene: TRBV6-6
j_gene: TRBJ2-1
abundance: -
d_gene: -

CDR3nt: TGTGCCAGCAGTTACTTACAGGGGACACTCTATGGCTACACCTTC
CDR3aa: CASSYLQGTLYGYTF
v_gene: TRBV6-5
j_gene: TRBJ1-2
abundance: once
d_gene: TRBD1

CDR3nt: TGTGCCAGCAGCGTAGTGGAGAAAACGAACACTGAAGCTTTCTTT
CDR3aa: CASSVVEKTNTEAFF
v_gene: TRBV9
j_gene: TRBJ1-1
abundance: -
d_gene: -

CDR3nt: TGTGCCAGCAGTCCCGAGGGGGTCGGGAACACCGGGGAGCTGTTTTTT
CDR3aa: CASSPEGVGNTGELFF
v_gene: TRBV28
j_gene: TRBJ2-2
abundance: once
d_gene: -

CDR3nt: TGCAGCGTGGGCGCCCCCCCAGGGGCTAGCACAGATACGCAGTATTTT
CDR3aa: CSVGAPPGASTDTQYF
v_gene: TRBV29-1
j_gene: TRBJ2-3
abundance: -
d_gene: -

CDR3nt: TGCAGCGTTGACAGGGGGGATGGCTACACCTTC
CDR3aa: CSVDRGDGYTF
v_gene: TRBV29-1
j_gene: TRBJ1-2
abundance: -
d_gene: TRBD1

CDR3nt: TGTGCCAGCAGCTTATCTGACAGGAAAGAGACCCAGTACTTC
CDR3aa: CASSLSDRKETQYF
v_gene: TRBV7-9
j_gene: TRBJ2-5
abundance: -
d_gene: -

CDR3nt: TGTGCCAGCAGTGAAATAGGGAGACCCACAGATACGCAGTATTTT
CDR3aa: CASSEIGRPTDTQYF
v_gene: TRBV25-1
j_gene: TRBJ2-3
abundance: few
d_gene: -

CDR3nt: TGTGCCAGCAGCATGAGACGGTCTTTAGGGACCGGGGAGCTGTTTTTT
CDR3aa: CASSMRRSLGTGELFF
v_gene: TRBV27
j_gene: TRBJ2-2
abundance: -
d_gene: -

CDR3nt: TGTGCCTGGAGTGAAGGACAGGGAACAGATACGCAGTATTTT
CDR3aa: CAWSEGQGTDTQYF
v_gene: TRBV30
j_gene: TRBJ2-3
abundance: -
d_gene: TRBD1

CDR3nt: TGTGCCAGCAGTTTAGTGGGACAGAACTACGAGCAGTACTTC
CDR3aa: CASSLVGQNYEQYF
v_gene: TRBV27
j_gene: TRBJ2-7
abundance: once
d_gene: TRBD1

CDR3nt: TGCGCCAGCAGCTTCGGCTCTGGAAACACCATATATTTT
CDR3aa: CASSFGSGNTIYF
v_gene: TRBV5-1
j_gene: TRBJ1-3
abundance: -
d_gene: -

CDR3nt: TGTGCCAGCAGCTTACGATGGGATGAGCAGTTCTTC
CDR3aa: CASSLRWDEQFF
v_gene: TRBV7-9
j_gene: TRBJ2-1
abundance: once
d_gene: -

CDR3nt: TGTGCCAGCAGCTTATGGCATATCTCTGGAAACACCATATATTTT
CDR3aa: CASSLWHISGNTIYF
v_gene: TRBV7-2
j_gene: TRBJ1-3
abundance: -
d_gene: -

CDR3nt: TGCGCCAGCAGCTTGGAGCTGCAGGGAGGTAATGAGCAGTTCTTC
CDR3aa: CASSLELQGGNEQFF
v_gene: TRBV5-1
j_gene: TRBJ2-1
abundance: -
d_gene: -

CDR3nt: TGTGCCAGCAGCCATGGGACAGGGGACAACTATGGCTACACCTTC
CDR3aa: CASSHGTGDNYGYTF
v_gene: TRBV11-2
j_gene: TRBJ1-2
abundance: once
d_gene: TRBD1

CDR3nt: TGTGCCAGTTCCCAGGGTAGGGGCTACGAGCAGTACTTC
CDR3aa: CASSQGRGYEQYF
v_gene: TRBV19
j_gene: TRBJ2-7
abundance: -
d_gene: -

CDR3nt: TGTGCCAGCAGTTCACACATCTATATTGGGGGGGCGCAGGATGGCTACACCTTC
CDR3aa: CASSSHIYIGGAQDGYTF
v_gene: TRBV7-8
j_gene: TRBJ1-2
abundance: -
d_gene: -

CDR3nt: TGTGCCAGCTCCCCCCCAGGGGGAGTGATAGGCGAGCAGTACTTC
CDR3aa: CASSPPGGVIGEQYF
v_gene: TRBV18
j_gene: TRBJ2-7
abundance: -
d_gene: TRBD1

CDR3nt: TGTGCCAGCAGCCCCATGGACCGCATTAACTATGGCTACACCTTC
CDR3aa: CASSPMDRINYGYTF
v_gene: TRBV5-4
j_gene: TRBJ1-2
abundance: -
d_gene: -

CDR3nt: TGTGCCAGCAGCCTAACAGGGCATAACACTGAAGCTTTCTTT
CDR3aa: CASSLTGHNTEAFF
v_gene: TRBV2
j_gene: TRBJ1-1
abundance: -
d_gene: -

CDR3nt: TGTGCCAGCAGCTTAGAGGGATCGGGCGTCAGCTCTGGAAACACCATATATTTT
CDR3aa: CASSLEGSGVSSGNTIYF
v_gene: TRBV11-2
j_gene: TRBJ1-3
abundance: -
d_gene: -

CDR3nt: TGCGCCAGCAGCCAACCGGGAGTTTACGAGCAGTACTTC
CDR3aa: CASSQPGVYEQYF
v_gene: TRBV4-1
j_gene: TRBJ2-7
abundance: -
d_gene: -

CDR3nt: TGTGCCAGCAGCGTCGAGGTCCGGGCTTCGACCTACAATGAGCAGTTCTTC
CDR3aa: CASSVEVRASTYNEQFF
v_gene: TRBV9
j_gene: TRBJ2-1
abundance: -
d_gene: -

CDR3nt: TGTGCCAGCGCCGCGGACAGGATAGTAGCGCAGTTCTTC
CDR3aa: CASAADRIVAQFF
v_gene: TRBV19
j_gene: TRBJ2-1
abundance: -
d_gene: TRBD1

CDR3nt: TGTGCCAGCACCAGGGGAGCGAATAATGAAAAACTGTTTTTT
CDR3aa: CASTRGANNEKLFF
v_gene: TRBV6-1
j_gene: TRBJ1-4
abundance: -
d_gene: -

CDR3nt: TGTGCCAGTAGTATTAGGCTCGGAAATGAAAAACTGTTTTTT
CDR3aa: CASSIRLGNEKLFF
v_gene: TRBV19
j_gene: TRBJ1-4
abundance: many
d_gene: -

CDR3nt: TGCAGCGTTGCTTTCCCAACTAGCGGAGCGAACACCGGGGAGCTGTTTTTT
CDR3aa: CSVAFPTSGANTGELFF
v_gene: TRBV29-1
j_gene: TRBJ2-2
abundance: -
d_gene: TRBD2

CDR3nt: TGTGCCAGCAGACTACAGGGCAACGATGGCTACACCTTC
CDR3aa: CASRLQGNDGYTF
v_gene: TRBV6-1
j_gene: TRBJ1-2
abundance: -
d_gene: -

CDR3nt: TGTGCCATCAGTGGGAAACCGGGACTAGCGGGAGAAAAGCTCTACGAGCAGTACTTC
CDR3aa: CAISGKPGLAGEKLYEQYF
v_gene: TRBV10-3
j_gene: TRBJ2-7
abundance: -
d_gene: TRBD2

CDR3nt: TGTGCCAGCAGGCCCGACAGGGGTGGAAACACCATATATTTT
CDR3aa: CASRPDRGGNTIYF
v_gene: TRBV2
j_gene: TRBJ1-3
abundance: -
d_gene: TRBD1

CDR3nt: TGTGCCAGCAGCCAAGTTTCCGGGGTAGTCACTGAAGCTTTCTTT
CDR3aa: CASSQVSGVVTEAFF
v_gene: TRBV14
j_gene: TRBJ1-1
abundance: -
d_gene: -

CDR3nt: TGTGCCAGCAGCTTAGATGACTCTAGCACAGATACGCAGTATTTT
CDR3aa: CASSLDDSSTDTQYF
v_gene: TRBV7-6
j_gene: TRBJ2-3
abundance: few
d_gene: -

CDR3nt: TGCGCCAGCAGCCAAGGAACAGTATTCACTGAAGCTTTCTTT
CDR3aa: CASSQGTVFTEAFF
v_gene: TRBV4-1
j_gene: TRBJ1-1
abundance: -
d_gene: -

CDR3nt: TGTGCCAGCAGCCAAGATTACGGGCAGGCGGTTACTGAAGCTTTCTTT
CDR3aa: CASSQDYGQAVTEAFF
v_gene: TRBV14
j_gene: TRBJ1-1
abundance: -
d_gene: -

CDR3nt: TGTGCCAGCAGTGACTCGGTGGGGTTCTCCGGGGAGCTGTTTTTT
CDR3aa: CASSDSVGFSGELFF
v_gene: TRBV6-4
j_gene: TRBJ2-2
abundance: -
d_gene: -

CDR3nt: TGCGCCAGCAGCTCCTGGACTAGCGTTAGCACAGATACGCAGTATTTT
CDR3aa: CASSSWTSVSTDTQYF
v_gene: TRBV5-1
j_gene: TRBJ2-3
abundance: -
d_gene: TRBD2

CDR3nt: TGCGCCAGCAGCCCCTCCCTGGGGATTGAAGCTTTCTTT
CDR3aa: CASSPSLGIEAFF
v_gene: TRBV5-1
j_gene: TRBJ1-1
abundance: many
d_gene: -

CDR3nt: TGTGCCAGTAGTATGCGGGAGGGGTTGGGTAATGAGCAGTTCTTC
CDR3aa: CASSMREGLGNEQFF
v_gene: TRBV19
j_gene: TRBJ2-1
abundance: few
d_gene: TRBD2

CDR3nt: TGCGCCAGCAGCTTGGGACAGGGGTACTATGGCTACACCTTC
CDR3aa: CASSLGQGYYGYTF
v_gene: TRBV5-1
j_gene: TRBJ1-2
abundance: once
d_gene: TRBD1

CDR3nt: TGCGCCAGCAGCCAAGGCATTTCCTACGAGCAGTACTTC
CDR3aa: CASSQGISYEQYF
v_gene: TRBV4-1
j_gene: TRBJ2-7
abundance: -
d_gene: -

CDR3nt: TGTGCCAGCAGCCCTTCTAGCGCCCGCACCGGGGAGCTGTTTTTT
CDR3aa: CASSPSSARTGELFF
v_gene: TRBV7-2
j_gene: TRBJ2-2
abundance: -
d_gene: -

CDR3nt: TGTGCCAGTAGTCCCCCGGGACAAATCAATGAGCAGTTCTTC
CDR3aa: CASSPPGQINEQFF
v_gene: TRBV19
j_gene: TRBJ2-1
abundance: -
d_gene: -

CDR3nt: TGTGCCAGCAGAAGGGACAACTCTGGAAACACCATATATTTT
CDR3aa: CASRRDNSGNTIYF
v_gene: TRBV6-5
j_gene: TRBJ1-3
abundance: -
d_gene: -